This TCR beta chain comes out of a study of blood T cell repertoires in COVID-19. Study background: Whether acute or convalescent, the COVID-19 samples came from the United States, Italy and Spain. T cells, B-cell-depleted T cells, or PBMCs supplied cDNA or gDNA.

How the authors handled the data: Reference gene primer amplification gave nucleated cell count estimates. Measured with immunoSEQ multiplex PCR; TCRdb has only the in-frame clones, and not every one. V, J and clone size are those of that table, while D and trimming were read from the DNA. In the table there are more than 85,000 clones, roughly 89% of which are singletons. The CDR3 spans 14 residues. CDR1 and CDR2 (germline): SGHAT, FQNNGV. V shed 0 bases and J shed 10 bases, with 15 bases lying between them. Source material: peripheral blood. The genes are TRBV11-2 and TRBJ1-1; D gene uncertain. The receptor comes from a man between 65 and 85 years old with acute or convalescent COVID-19. The CDR3 nucleotides read TGTGCCAGCAGCTTAGATGGGTTAGCGGTGGGAGCTTTCTTT. Protein sequence: CASSLDGLAVGAFF. The complete variable domain, with remaining parts taken from reference TRBV11-2 and TRBJ1-1, reads EAGVAQSPRYKIIEKRQSVAFWCNPISGHATLYWYQQILGQGPKLLIQFQNNGVVDDSQLPKDRFSAERLKGVDSTLKIQPAKLEDSAVYLCASSLDGLAVGAFFGQGTRLTVV.